This entry is about one T cell receptor beta chain. Antigen specificity is unknown. Trimming removed 4 bases at V and 8 bases at J, with 11 bases between. CDR3 length: 12 residues. Profiling relied on immunoSEQ multiplex PCR, and the TCRdb table lists in-frame clones only, not all of them. The sample holds about 2 million clones, approximately 94% seen once. This sample stems from a study of shared clonotypes between healthy human individuals. Naive CD8 cells comprised CD45RO-negative, CCR7-positively selected cells, excluding terminally differentiated effector memory CD45RA+ cells. Study-wide points: The researchers took only blood, and tissue repertoires probably look different.

This chain connects TRBV23-1 to TRBJ1-1, with unresolved D. TRBV23-1 is an open reading frame, and its role is uncertain. Material: naive CD8+ T cells sorted from blood. The sequence was obtained from a young man in good health. The CDR3 spells CASSPTRGEAFF. The DNA for the CDR3 is TGCGCCAGCAGTCCAACTCGCGGGGAAGCTTTCTTT.